This TCR beta chain was observed in a study of Graves' ophthalmopathy and Graves' hyperthyroidism. This clonotype was seen more than once but under ten times. As yet, its antigen is unknown. RNA transcripts provided the template for amplifying TCR beta CDR3 regions. Scientists carried out first-round RT-PCR using HTBI primers and then a second-round multiplex PCR. MiXCR, applied by TCRdb to the multiplex PCR reads, yields one record per CDR3 protein. The sample consists of more than 550,000 distinct CDR3 sequences, approximately 39% of them appearing once. Active ophthalmopathy (CAS at least 3, NOSPECS at least 4), lasting under 3 months. The V gene's germline CDR1 is SQVTM and CDR2 ANQGSEA. The CDR3 totals 13 residues. With 4 bases removed from V and 7 bases from J, the gap between germline ends came to 13 bases. Study results and limitations: Its predictions of ophthalmopathy progression gave the model 55% to 71% sensitivity and 72% to 85% specificity.

The sequenced sample was peripheral blood. The sequence came from an adult man with Graves' ophthalmopathy. The rearrangement joins TRBV29-1 to TRBJ1-4, with a weak D call TRBD1 (5 bases). The CDR3 DNA is TGCAGCGTTGCTCAGGGACGTGGTGAAAAACTGTTTTTT. Translation: CSVAQGRGEKLFF.